Included here is one TCR beta chain sequence, with context. There are 12 residues in the CDR3. Germline lookup yields CDR1 GTSNPN and CDR2 SVGIG (reference sequence). V lost 0 bases to trimming and J lost 9 bases, with 11 bases between them. TCRdb re-derived calls from the PCR reads in MiXCR, one entry per CDR3 protein. The table lists over 550,000 distinct CDR3 sequences, about 25% of them singletons. The record originates from a study of molecular identifiers for immune sequencing clone quantification. Naive CD8 libraries used roughly 17,000 to 1,000,000 sorted cells and 10%, 30% or 50% RNA. Naive CD8 T cells were sorted as CD8+CD4-CCR7+CD45RA+.

The TCR originated in a human donor in good health. Some libraries in this study had Jurkat cell RNA spiked in. The chain couples TRBV30 to TRBJ1-1; TRBD1 is a possible D gene (6 bases). What was sequenced was naive CD8+ T cells from blood, with Jurkat cell RNA spiked in. Documented subset: FACS-sorted CD8+CD4-CCR7+CD45RA+ naive T cells. Here the CDR3 DNA reads TGTGCCTGGAGTGTAGGAGACAGGAAAGCTTTCTTT. Residues: CAWSVGDRKAFF. Drawing the rest from reference TRBV30 and TRBJ1-1, the complete variable domain is SQTIHQWPATLVQPVGSPLSLECTVEGTSNPNLYWYRQAAGRGLQLLFYSVGIGQISSEVPQNLSASRPQDRQFILSSKKLLLSDSGFYLCAWSVGDRKAFFGQGTRLTVV.